This TCR beta chain was captured by sequencing in a study of cytomegalovirus exposure and HLA in healthy donors. Study-level results: In vitro confirmation showed a few CMV-associated chains to be CMV antigen specific. A later analysis linked a missense DCLRE1C variant to TCR beta V- and J-gene trimming.

In the PCR, 60 Vbeta and 13 Jbeta primers were used. Repertoires were generated with immunoSEQ multiplex PCR, while TCRdb's copy carries only in-frame clones and drops some. Of 100,000 to 120,000 clones listed, approximately 83% are singletons. The CDR3 has 13 residues. From germline, CDR1 is MDHEN and CDR2 SYDVKM. Trimming left V 7 bases short and J 9 bases short, with 13 bases between. Worth noting for this clone: The target antigen is unknown.

The sequencing input was PBMCs. V usage is TRBV28 and J usage is TRBJ1-6, with D unclear. This TCR came from a man between 40 and 49 years old in good health and CMV-seronegative. The CDR3 DNA is TGTGCCAGCACCCCAGATGGGCGTTCACCCCTCCACTTT. This codes for CASTPDGRSPLHF.